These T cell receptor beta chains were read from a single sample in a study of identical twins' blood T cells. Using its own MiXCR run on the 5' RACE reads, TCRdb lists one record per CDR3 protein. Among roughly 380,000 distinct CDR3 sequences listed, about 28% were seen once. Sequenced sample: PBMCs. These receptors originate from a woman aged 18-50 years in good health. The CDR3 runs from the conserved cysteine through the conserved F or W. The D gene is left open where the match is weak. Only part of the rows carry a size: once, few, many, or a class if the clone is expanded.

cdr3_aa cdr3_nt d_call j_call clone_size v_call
CASSHAGNTIYF TGTGCCAGCAGCCACGCTGGAAACACCATATATTTT . TRBJ1-3 . TRBV3-1
CASTQPGSAGELFF TGTGCCAGCACCCAACCAGGTTCAGCCGGGGAGCTGTTTTTT . TRBJ2-2 . TRBV6-2/TRBV6-3
CASSKIGGDTQYF TGTGCCAGCAGTAAGATTGGCGGAGATACGCAGTATTTT . TRBJ2-3 few TRBV2
CSVREGFSSSYEQYF TGCAGCGTTCGCGAAGGGTTCTCATCCTCCTACGAGCAGTACTTC . TRBJ2-7 . TRBV29-1
CASSDLKTGGTCHTF TGCGCCAGCAGCGATTTGAAGACAGGGGGCACGTGCCACACCTTC TRBD1 TRBJ1-2 once TRBV5-1
CASSPAFGPSTDTQYF TGTGCCAGCAGCCCCGCGTTTGGACCTAGCACAGATACGCAGTATTTT . TRBJ2-3 few TRBV4-2
CAISESQGVLNTEAFF TGTGCCATCAGTGAGTCGCAGGGGGTACTGAACACTGAAGCTTTCTTT TRBD1 TRBJ1-1 . TRBV10-3
CASSMVRGDQPQHF TGTGCCAGTAGTATGGTTAGGGGAGATCAGCCCCAGCATTTT . TRBJ1-5 few TRBV19
CASSRREGRTEAFF TGCGCCAGCAGCCGACGAGAGGGGCGGACTGAAGCTTTCTTT . TRBJ1-1 . TRBV5-1
CATRPAGSLQETQYF TGTGCCACCCGGCCAGCGGGATCCCTCCAAGAGACCCAGTACTTC TRBD2 TRBJ2-5 . TRBV2
CASATQGGSNEKLFF TGTGCCAGTGCTACACAGGGAGGATCTAATGAAAAACTGTTTTTT . TRBJ1-4 . TRBV19
CASSLGRGRGTGELFF TGTGCCAGCAGCTTAGGCAGGGGGCGAGGGACCGGGGAGCTGTTTTTT TRBD1 TRBJ2-2 . TRBV13
CSAYQGGFSDTQYF TGCAGTGCCTACCAGGGGGGATTCTCAGATACGCAGTATTTT . TRBJ2-3 . TRBV20-1
CASSGRDSRYNEQFF TGTGCCAGCAGCGGCCGGGACAGTCGGTACAATGAGCAGTTCTTC TRBD1 TRBJ2-1 few TRBV9
CASSLSLYTEAFF TGTGCCAGCAGCTTATCTCTCTACACTGAAGCTTTCTTT . TRBJ1-1 . TRBV14
CASSYGYGYTF TGTGCCAGCAGTTACGGCTATGGCTACACCTTC . TRBJ1-2 many TRBV6-2/TRBV6-3
CSAVDRPDQPQHF TGCAGTGCTGTAGACAGGCCAGATCAGCCCCAGCATTTT . TRBJ1-5 few TRBV20-1
CASSLSSEQYF TGTGCCAGCAGCTTATCCAGCGAGCAGTACTTC . TRBJ2-7 many TRBV5-1
CASISGTVNTEAFF TGTGCCAGCATTTCCGGGACAGTGAACACTGAAGCTTTCTTT TRBD1 TRBJ1-1 . TRBV7-9
CASSEDGLNTEAFF TGTGCCAGCAGTGAGGACGGACTGAACACTGAAGCTTTCTTT . TRBJ1-1 few TRBV2
CSARQQVNTDTQYF TGCAGTGCTAGGCAACAGGTTAACACAGATACGCAGTATTTT . TRBJ2-3 few TRBV20-1
CASSISTGELFF TGCGCCAGCAGCATATCCACGGGGGAGCTGTTTTTT . TRBJ2-2 . TRBV5-1
CASSLTIPGQGGTEAFF TGCGCCAGCAGCTTGACCATTCCGGGACAGGGGGGGACTGAAGCTTTCTTT TRBD1 TRBJ1-1 few TRBV5-1
CASSSPTDFTEAFF TGTGCCAGCAGCTCACCGACAGACTTCACTGAAGCTTTCTTT . TRBJ1-1 few TRBV7-9
CSARDMAVSSYEQYF TGCAGTGCTAGAGATATGGCCGTCAGCTCCTACGAGCAGTACTTC . TRBJ2-7 . TRBV20-1
CASSLSRSSEQYF TGTGCCAGCAGCTTGTCTAGATCGAGCGAGCAGTACTTC . TRBJ2-7 many TRBV7-2
CSVGGTSNTEAFF TGCAGCGTTGGAGGGACCTCGAACACTGAAGCTTTCTTT . TRBJ1-1 . TRBV29-1
CSATGTLGVRAEASF TGCAGCGCCACCGGGACACTAGGGGTTAGGGCTGAAGCTTCCTTT . TRBJ1-1 . TRBV29-1
CASSPGTSGHLNNEQFF TGTGCCAGCAGCCCCGGGACTAGCGGTCACCTGAACAATGAGCAGTTCTTC TRBD2 TRBJ2-1 . TRBV5-6
CASSRDRVNNEQFF TGTGCCAGTAGCCGGGACAGGGTGAACAATGAGCAGTTCTTC TRBD1 TRBJ2-1 few TRBV19